This T cell receptor (beta chain) came from a study of blood T cell repertoires in COVID-19. On the study more broadly: In each case, the material was cDNA or gDNA derived from T cells, B-cell-depleted T cells, or PBMCs.

V gave up 8 bases and J gave up 7 bases; unmatched junction bases: 7. The germline CDR1 and CDR2 sequences are MDHEN and SYDVKM. The CDR3 loop spans 12 amino acids. The study recruited people aged about 18 to 95 years across approximately 23 US areas. Cohorts were assigned according to the clinical history that participants reported. In the original analysis: Cell counts per sample came from amplifying reference gene primers. Produced via immunoSEQ multiplex PCR; TCRdb's table is partial and in-frame only. D and trimming were read from the DNA, whereas the V and J calls and clone size are those reported in that table. The table records 200,000 to 250,000 clones, approximately 80% of them present only once.

The specimen sequenced was PBMCs or T cells enriched from blood (not recorded which). The V gene is TRBV28, the J gene TRBJ1-2; the match to TRBD1 covers 7 bases. The clonotype originates from a man in his sixties who had recovered from COVID-19. The CDR3 DNA is TGTGCCAGCCAGACAGGGTCCTTTGGCTACACCTTC. Translated: CASQTGSFGYTF.